Following are 23 T cell receptor beta chains from one sample sequenced in a study of a mutant IDH1 vaccine in newly diagnosed glioma. Antigen specificity for these receptors is unknown. Produced via immunoSEQ multiplex PCR; TCRdb's table is partial and in-frame only. The sample consists of over 45,000 clones, approximately 80% of them appearing once. Time point here: week 35, safety follow-up. Every vaccination contained 300 ug of the mutant IDH1 20-mer peptide and was paired with topical imiquimod. Sample: PBMCs, taken from a glioma patient whose treatment included an IDH1 peptide vaccine. These receptors were obtained from a man aged 40-49 years with glioma.

The J gene is TRBJ2-3, the V gene TRBV10-3; D is uncertain. CDR1 is ENHRY, CDR2 SYGVKD, per germline. The CDR3 has 12 amino acids. V lost 11 bases, J lost 3 bases, and 12 bases lay in between. The CDR3 loop reads CAVSQGTDTQYF. The CDR3 nucleotides read TGTGCCGTCTCTCAAGGGACAGATACGCAGTATTTT.

This clone is medium-sized. V is TRBV7-2 and J is TRBJ1-1; D gene uncertain. Germline V lookup: CDR1 SGHTA, CDR2 FQGNSA. This CDR3 region has 13 residues. Deletions cut 5 bases from V and 4 bases from J, with 11 bases between. The DNA of the CDR3 is TGTGCCAGCAGCCCCGGATGGTTCACTGAAGCTTTCTTT. Translation: CASSPGWFTEAFF. The full variable domain, in which reference TRBV7-2 and TRBJ1-1 provide the parts outside the CDR3, is GAGVSQSPSNKVTEKGKDVELRCDPISGHTALYWYRQSLGQGLEFLIYFQGNSAPDKSGLPSDRFSAERTGGSVSTLTIQRTQQEDSAVYLCASSPGWFTEAFFGQGTRLTVV.

This clone has just a few counts. CDR3 sequence: CSAGAATF. The CDR3 nucleotides read TGCAGCGCCGGAGCGGCCACCTTC. This chain uses TRBV29-1 with TRBJ1-2; no definite D call. Trimming pared 7 bases from V and 13 bases from J, leaving 10 bases between. The germline V gene has CDR1 SQVTM and CDR2 ANQGSEA. CDR3 length equals 8 residues.

The rearrangement links TRBV7-9 to TRBJ1-5; D perhaps matches TRBD1 (5 bases). The germline V and J ends were trimmed by 6 bases and 7 bases, with 16 bases remaining between them. This CDR3 spans 14 amino acids. The germline CDR1 and CDR2 sequences are SEHNR and FQNEAQ (reference sequence). Here the CDR3 reads CASSTTGGRQPQHF. The CDR3 nucleotides read TGTGCCAGCAGTACTACAGGTGGCAGGCAGCCCCAGCATTTT.

This clone was observed a handful of times. The chain uses TRBV19 and TRBJ2-3; D uncertain. Germline V gene lookup returns CDR1 LNHDA and CDR2 SQIVND (reference sequence). V was trimmed by 4 bases and J by 4 bases, leaving 21 bases between them. This CDR3 has 17 amino acids. CDR3 loop: CASSTLLTVGSADTQYF. DNA of the CDR3: TGTGCCAGTAGTACCCTCCTCACCGTGGGCTCGGCAGATACGCAGTATTTT.

The genes are TRBV15 and TRBJ2-1; 8 positions match TRBD2. Germline values: CDR1 LNHNV, CDR2 YYDKDF (reference sequence). The length of the CDR3 is 17 residues. V was pared by 5 bases and J by 9 bases, with 18 bases of the junction left unmatched. The CDR3 loop is CATSPPPTTSASSEQFF. CDR3 DNA: TGTGCCACCAGCCCCCCCCCGACGACTAGCGCATCCTCTGAGCAGTTCTTC.

A remark on this clone: Germline is not matched at one junction end, which may reflect a read error. The V gene is TRBV5-1, the J gene TRBJ2-3, with TRBD2 matching 13 bases. The CDR3 extends over 15 amino acids. Germline V gene data show CDR1 as SGHRS and CDR2 as YFSETQ. As DNA, the CDR3 is TGCGCCAGCAGATTGGGACTAGCGGGACCAGATACGCAGTATTTT. Its protein is CASRLGLAGPDTQYF.

This chain joins TRBV7-2 and TRBJ2-1; 10 bases match TRBD2. Germline V gene sequence: CDR1 SGHTA, CDR2 FQGNSA. The CDR3 runs 13 residues. Germline trimming cut 5 bases from V and 11 bases from J; bases unmatched to any gene: 6. The CDR3 DNA sequence: TGTGCCAGCAGCACTAGCGGGAACCCCCAGCAGTTCTTC. Protein sequence: CASSTSGNPQQFF.

The chain carries TRBV28 and TRBJ1-5; perhaps TRBD1 as D (5 bases). There are 16 residues in the CDR3. The ends were cut back, 6 bases at V and 6 bases at J, with 21 bases in the middle. In germline, CDR1 is MDHEN, CDR2 SYDVKM. The CDR3: CASSPSRAPWGQPQHF. The DNA for the CDR3 is TGTGCCAGCAGCCCCTCCAGGGCGCCCTGGGGTCAGCCCCAGCATTTT.

The J gene is TRBJ1-1, the V gene TRBV19; perhaps TRBD1 as D (5 bases). V was clipped by 5 bases and J by 4 bases, with 8 bases between them. The germline gives CDR1 LNHDA, CDR2 SQIVND (reference sequence). This CDR3 has 12 amino acids. The CDR3 protein is CASSQGGTEAFF. The CDR3 DNA reads TGTGCCAGTAGTCAGGGCGGCACTGAAGCTTTCTTT.

This chain links TRBV7-9 with TRBJ1-4, with D possibly TRBD1 on 5 matching bases. V was pared by 5 bases and J by 3 bases, with 13 bases between. The CDR3 is made up of 15 amino acids. CDR1 is SEHNR and CDR2 is FQNEAQ in the germline V gene (reference sequence). CDR3 sequence: CASSPVRGANEKLFF. The CDR3 DNA is TGTGCCAGCAGCCCCGTGAGGGGTGCTAATGAAAAACTGTTTTTT. The full variable domain, with the rest looked up from reference TRBV7-9 and TRBJ1-4, is DTGVSQNPRHKITKRGQNVTFRCDPISEHNRLYWYRQTLGQGPEFLTYFQNEAQLEKSRLLSDRFSAERPKGSFSTLEIQRTEQGDSAMYLCASSPVRGANEKLFFGSGTQLSVL.

The chain carries TRBV10-3 and TRBJ2-2; D is unresolved. With 11 bases removed from V and 1 base from J, the gap between germline ends came to 11 bases. Germline CDR1 ENHRY, CDR2 SYGVKD. This CDR3 has 13 residues. Here the CDR3 reads CAATTENTGELFF. In DNA form, the CDR3 reads TGTGCCGCGACCACTGAGAACACCGGGGAGCTGTTTTTT.

The CDR3 coding sequence is TGCAGCGTGAAGTCTCGGGAAAATACTGAAGCTTTCTTT. This sequence encodes CSVKSRENTEAFF. V is TRBV29-1 and J is TRBJ1-1; D gene uncertain. The ends were cut back, 6 bases at V and 5 bases at J, with 16 bases in the middle. CDR3 length equals 13 residues. CDR1 is SQVTM and CDR2 is ANQGSEA in the germline V gene.

This chain connects TRBV5-4 to TRBJ2-6, with D perhaps matching TRBD1 (6 bases). This CDR3 is built from 17 residues. The germline V gene encodes CDR1 SGHNT and CDR2 YYREEE (reference sequence). V gave up 5 bases and J gave up 2 bases, with 17 bases separating them. The CDR3 coding sequence is TGTGCCAGCAGTTACGAAACCGGACAGACTGGGGCCAACGTCCTGACTTTC. It yields the protein CASSYETGQTGANVLTF.

This clone was detected only once. The chain has TRBV30 and TRBJ2-7, with D tentatively TRBD2 (5 bases). From germline, CDR1 is GTSNPN and CDR2 SVGIG (reference sequence). This CDR3 spans 13 amino acids. Trimming shortened V by 3 bases and J by 9 bases, and 18 bases separated the two germline ends. CDR3 DNA: TGTGCCTGGAGCTATACAGCGGCCGCCGGGCAGTACGTC. This sequence encodes CAWSYTAAAGQYV.

A note on this clone: The junction departs from germline at one end; a sequencing error may be responsible. The same CDR3 also results from other DNA sequences found in this sample. This chain connects TRBV2 to TRBJ1-5; possibly TRBD1 for D (6 bases). The CDR3 has 14 residues. Germline V lookup: CDR1 SNHLY, CDR2 FYNNEI. The CDR3 is CASSPPDRHQPQHF. The CDR3 DNA follows: TGCGCCAGCAGCCCACCTGACAGGCATCAGCCCCAGCATTTT.

The CDR3 nucleotides are TGTGCCAGTAGTATACAGGGCTTACCCAAAAACATTCAGTACTTC. It specifies CASSIQGLPKNIQYF. The rearrangement joins TRBV19 to TRBJ2-4; tentative D call: TRBD1 (5 bases). The CDR3 is 15 residues long. V shed 2 bases and J shed 2 bases, with 10 bases lying between them. Looked up from germline, CDR1 is LNHDA and CDR2 is SQIVND (reference sequence).

The V call is TRBV9, the J call TRBJ2-2; 7 nucleotides align to TRBD2. There are 14 residues in the CDR3. Germline CDR1 SGDLS, CDR2 YYNGEE. V lost 7 bases, J lost 3 bases, and 6 bases stayed unmatched. The CDR3 coding sequence is TGTGCCAGCCGGGACCTAGCGGACACCGGGGAGCTGTTTTTT. It yields the protein CASRDLADTGELFF.

This chain connects TRBV29-1 to TRBJ1-2, with 8 bases fitting TRBD1. This CDR3 has 12 residues. Germline CDR1 reads SQVTM; CDR2 reads ANQGSEA. With 7 bases clipped from V and 6 bases from J, the junction kept 7 bases outside the gene matches. The CDR3 region is CSGVGQGDGYTF. DNA for the CDR3: TGCAGCGGCGTCGGACAGGGAGATGGCTACACCTTC.

The V and J genes are TRBV7-8 and TRBJ1-5; no definite D call. CDR3 length: 14 amino acids. V was trimmed by 5 bases and J by 0 bases, leaving 8 bases between them. Germline V gene sequence: CDR1 SGHVS, CDR2 FQNEAQ. This CDR3 is CASSPGDSNQPQHF. CDR3 in DNA: TGTGCCAGCAGCCCGGGAGATAGCAATCAGCCCCAGCATTTT.

CDR3 coding DNA: TGTGCCAGCAGTTTAACCCAAGGTTTGGGCACTGAAGCTTTCTTT. This sequence encodes CASSLTQGLGTEAFF. This chain links TRBV28 with TRBJ1-1; no definite D call. Germline loops: CDR1 MDHEN, CDR2 SYDVKM. Trimming removed 2 bases at V and 4 bases at J, with 14 bases between. CDR3 size: 15 residues.

The rearrangement links TRBV29-1 to TRBJ2-3, with 8 bases that match TRBD2. Germline V gives CDR1 SQVTM, CDR2 ANQGSEA. CDR3 size: 14 residues. V lost 4 bases and J lost 0; bases outside the gene matches: 3. The CDR3 DNA sequence: TGCAGCGTTGGGCGGGGGGACAGCACAGATACGCAGTATTTT. Translation gives CSVGRGDSTDTQYF.

This clone showed up just a few times. This rearrangement joins TRBV7-9 to TRBJ2-3, with no clear D. CDR3 length equals 14 residues. The V and J ends lost 1 base and 4 bases respectively, with 9 bases between them. CDR1 is SEHNR, CDR2 FQNEAQ, per germline (reference sequence). CDR3 protein: CASSLGTGPDTQYF. CDR3 DNA sequence: TGTGCCAGCAGCTTAGGAACTGGCCCAGATACGCAGTATTTT.